This T cell receptor beta chain derives from a study of cytomegalovirus exposure and HLA in healthy donors. Study summary: From 190 million or so T cells, an earlier analysis saw 90 million to 130 million unique TCR beta sequences. Study-wide findings and caveats: The CMV antigen specificity of a few CMV-associated chains was confirmed through in vitro analysis. In an earlier analysis, about 87% or about 30%: the productive usage of most TCR beta V segments. According to a later analysis, donors in an Asian-associated ancestry cluster reportedly had fewer N-insertions than the roughly 640-donor mean.

The PCR was carried out with 60 Vbeta primers and 13 Jbeta primers. The method was immunoSEQ multiplex PCR; TCRdb's version includes in-frame clones alone and lacks a portion of them. The data contain about 200,000 clones, over 75% of them seen just once; the ten biggest clones take up around 0.2%. The CDR3 totals 15 residues. Germline V gene sequence: CDR1 MNHNS, CDR2 SASEGT. V was shortened by 11 bases and J by 10 bases, with 24 bases between the two germline ends. Notes on this clone: Antigen specificity is unknown.

The receptor was derived from a girl aged 2-10 years in good health and CMV-seronegative. The chain combines TRBV6-1 with TRBJ1-6; D is ambiguous. Sequencing used PBMCs. CDR3 coding DNA: TGTGCCGTCCTACGAGGGAGAGGAAATGGGTCACCCCTCCACTTT. Its translation is CAVLRGRGNGSPLHF.